The 9 T cell receptor beta chains below all came from one sample that was sequenced in a study of blood T cells in healthy people across ages. Sample-barcoded 5' priming and a J-beta primer mix drove a second PCR of about 6 to 11 cycles. TCRdb called the 5' RACE reads again in MiXCR, with one record for every CDR3 protein. The sample lists more than 600,000 distinct CDR3 sequences; 20% to 25% were seen once. This sample was shared with a second study, whose subject was T cells of mothers and their children.

Sample: blood. These receptors all come from a boy between 5 and 17 years old in good health.

This clonotype has just a few counts. The chain links TRBV6-6 to TRBJ2-5; no clear D gene. V dropped 8 bases and J dropped 2 bases, with 6 bases sitting between them. This CDR3 region has 11 residues. The germline V gene encodes CDR1 MNHNY and CDR2 SVGAGI (reference sequence). The CDR3 region has the DNA TGTGCCAGCCTGAGGCAAGAGACCCAGTACTTC. The encoded protein is CASLRQETQYF.

In its sample, this clonotype was seen many times. The chain carries TRBV5-1 and TRBJ2-6, with D maybe TRBD2 (5 bases). The V end lost 0 bases, the J end lost 0 bases, and 7 bases lay between the germline ends. From germline, CDR1 is SGHRS and CDR2 YFSETQ. The CDR3 has 16 amino acids. CDR3 DNA: TGCGCCAGCAGCTTGGGTGGGAGCTCTGGGGCCAACGTCCTGACTTTC. This sequence encodes CASSLGGSSGANVLTF.

This clonotype has just a few counts. The chain joins TRBV29-1 to TRBJ2-5; TRBD2 matches 8 bases. Trimming took 5 bases from V and 5 from J; bases not matched to a gene: 4. This CDR3 has 12 amino acids. Germline V gene lookup returns CDR1 SQVTM and CDR2 ANQGSEA. As DNA, the CDR3 is TGCAGCGTTTACGGGGGGGCGGAGACCCAGTACTTC. Encoded protein: CSVYGGAETQYF. Full variable domain (missing parts from reference TRBV29-1 and TRBJ2-5): SAVISQKPSRDICQRGTSLTIQCQVDSQVTMMFWYRQQPGQSLTLIATANQGSEATYESGFVIDKFPISRPNLTFSTLTVSNMSPEDSSIYLCSVYGGAETQYFGPGTRLLVL.

The rearrangement links TRBV5-1 to TRBJ2-6; D gene uncertain. The CDR3 loop spans 15 amino acids. The germline V and J ends were trimmed by 4 bases and 2 bases, with 10 bases remaining between them. CDR1 is SGHRS and CDR2 is YFSETQ in the germline V gene. The CDR3 DNA sequence: TGCGCCAGCAGCGAAGGTCTCACTGGGGCCAACGTCCTGACTTTC. This codes for CASSEGLTGANVLTF.

This clonotype occurred a few times. This chain uses TRBV20-1 with TRBJ2-5; perhaps TRBD2 as D (5 bases). V lost 1 base to trimming and J lost 5 bases, with 8 bases between them. CDR3 length: 12 residues. From germline, CDR1 is DFQATT and CDR2 SNEGSKA (reference sequence). The CDR3 coding sequence is TGCAGTGCTAGAGCTAGCTCCGAGACCCAGTACTTC. Residues: CSARASSETQYF.

This clonotype has only a few counts. Compared with germline, one end of the junction differs, possibly owing to a read error. The V and J genes are TRBV5-1 and TRBJ2-1; D may be TRBD1 or TRBD2 (5 bases each). The CDR3 spans 15 residues. CDR1 and CDR2 from the germline V gene are SGHRS and YFSETQ. The CDR3 DNA reads as TGCGCCAGCAGCTTGGCCTCGGGGCTTAACAATGAGCAGCTCTTC. This codes for CASSLASGLNNEQLF.

V usage is TRBV12-3 or TRBV12-4 and J usage is TRBJ1-6; D is unclear. Trimming shortened V by 3 bases and J by 8 bases, and 11 bases separated the two germline ends. The CDR3 has 14 residues. The CDR3 DNA is TGTGCCAGCAGTTTCGGGGAGGACTATTCACCCCTCCACTTT. It translates to CASSFGEDYSPLHF.

This chain links TRBV2 with TRBJ2-5, with D tentatively TRBD2 (5 bases). CDR1 is SNHLY and CDR2 is FYNNEI in the germline V gene. This CDR3 has 13 residues. Trimming took 6 bases from V and 5 from J, leaving 13 bases between them. The CDR3 nucleotides read TGTGCCAGCAGCGGGATTAGTGTGGAGACCCAGTACTTC. As protein: CASSGISVETQYF.

Written as DNA, the CDR3 is TGTGCCACCAGTGATTCGTCGGACAGGGAAGAGACCCAGTACTTC. Its protein product is CATSDSSDREETQYF. The genes are TRBV24-1 and TRBJ2-5, with 8 bases aligning to TRBD1. V shed 2 bases, J shed 3 bases, and the junction held 4 bases outside the gene matches. The CDR3 is 15 amino acids. CDR1 is KGHDR, CDR2 SFDVKD, per germline.